What follows describes a single TCR beta chain. Its antigen remains unidentified. This record comes from a study of beta chain features in type 1 diabetes. Study-level findings and limits: Cells expressing TCR highly could be over-represented by cDNA sequencing. Shortening of TCRB CDR3s, moderate but significant, appeared in all four CD4+ subsets of Type 1 diabetes patients. The similarity of naive, central memory and Treg TCRB repertoires appeared greater among patients than among healthy donors.

As every portion of the isolated RNA was reverse transcribed, the sequencing read expressed TCRB transcripts. The table came from immunoSEQ multiplex PCR; TCRdb's copy has only in-frame clones and leaves some out. The repertoire holds approximately 730,000 clones, with under 15% as singletons. The clonotype comes from a man younger than 35 with type 1 diabetes. Sequencing was performed on naive CD4+ T cells from blood.

CDR3 amino acids: CASSSKGQGHQPQHF. The CDR3 DNA reads as TGTGCCAGTAGCTCTAAAGGGCAGGGACATCAGCCCCAGCATTTT. The chain is built from TRBV19 and TRBJ1-5; perhaps TRBD1 as D (5 bases). The V and J ends lost 6 bases and 5 bases respectively, with 17 bases between them. The CDR3 has 15 amino acids. In germline, CDR1 is LNHDA, CDR2 SQIVND (reference sequence).